This T cell receptor (beta chain) was identified in a study of T-cell reconstitution after alpha-beta-depleted transplantation in children. Study observations and caveats: Two months or so post-transplant, alpha-beta T cells reportedly derived from several hundred expanded graft clones. A year had passed since transplant, and T-cell counts and diversity by then came mostly from newly produced T cells.

V was shortened by 8 bases and J by 3 bases, with 14 bases between the two germline ends. The germline gives CDR1 WSHSY, CDR2 SAAADI. The CDR3 covers 13 residues. The library targeted TCRbeta and was prepared with unique molecular identifiers. TCRdb re-analysed the PCR reads in MiXCR, keeping a single row per CDR3 protein. The sample carries about 580,000 distinct CDR3 sequences, 23% recorded once. Concerning this clonotype: Its antigen is unknown.

V is TRBV10-2 and J is TRBJ2-7, with a weak D call TRBD1 (6 bases). This specimen was PBMCs, mostly from graft donor cells, taken 360 days after TCRalphabeta/CD19-depleted stem cell transplant. This clonotype was sampled from a boy younger than two who had a stem cell transplant for acute myeloid leukemia, so the T cells may come from the graft donor. This chain's CDR3 is CASAPGTLYEQYV. The CDR3 bases are TGCGCCAGCGCCCCCGGGACACTCTACGAGCAGTACGTC.